This T cell receptor (beta chain) was found in a study of response to subunit inactivated influenza vaccine. This clonotype was observed at least ten times. TCRdb itself ran the RT-PCR reads through MiXCR, one entry per CDR3 protein. The top ten hold 9.5% to 13% of the sample, which has about 300,000 distinct CDR3 sequences, roughly a fifth seen once. Germline V gives CDR1 SGHDN, CDR2 FVKESK. The CDR3 extends over 16 amino acids. Trimming took 2 bases from V and 4 from J, leaving 17 bases between them. The receptor comes from a man aged 50-75 years who received an inactivated influenza vaccine. The sample here was PBMCs from blood, taken about 20 months after vaccination. The chain recombines TRBV14 with TRBJ1-2; D gene uncertain. CDR3: CASSQIGESPFYGYTF. The CDR3 DNA sequence: TGTGCCAGCAGCCAAATCGGCGAGAGCCCATTCTATGGCTACACCTTC. The full variable domain, completed using reference TRBV14 and TRBJ1-2, is EAGVTQFPSHSVIEKGQTVTLRCDPISGHDNLYWYRRVMGKEIKFLLHFVKESKQDESGMPNNRFLAERTGGTYSTLKVQPAELEDSGVYFCASSQIGESPFYGYTFGSGTRLTVV.